This paragraph covers one T cell receptor beta chain sequence. This entry belongs to a study of T cell changes during pregnancy in multiple sclerosis. Data came from immunoSEQ multiplex PCR; TCRdb stores just in-frame clones and leaves some out. Counted here are 35,000 to 45,000 clones, 92% occurring once; the ten biggest clones make up under 15%. The CDR3 has 15 residues. The germline CDR1 and CDR2 sequences are LNHDA and SQIVND (reference sequence). V lost 1 base, J lost 4 bases, and 1 base stayed unmatched. Sequencing was performed on CD8+ T cells from peripheral blood mononuclear cells, taken in the first trimester of pregnancy. The origin of this receptor is a female donor with multiple sclerosis, enrolled in a pregnancy study. This chain links TRBV19 with TRBJ1-5, with 10 bases aligning to TRBD1. CDR3 DNA sequence: TGTGCCAGTAGTATAGGGACAGGGGGAAATCAGCCCCAGCATTTT. Translation gives CASSIGTGGNQPQHF.